Listed here are 14 T cell receptor beta chains from one sample, sequenced in a study of Graves' ophthalmopathy and Graves' hyperthyroidism. CDR3 regions of TCR beta were amplified from RNA transcripts. RT-PCR with HTBI primers came first, then second-round multiplex PCR. TCRdb independently ran MiXCR on the multiplex PCR reads; one entry per CDR3 protein. The profile covers over 500,000 distinct CDR3 sequences, with approximately 21% appearing a single time and approximately 6.5% taken by the ten largest. The sample was peripheral blood. The receptors derive from a woman between 18 and 29 years old with stable Graves' hyperthyroidism. Some clones in this sample may be carry-over from other donors' samples.

This clonotype was found many times. This chain connects TRBV28 to TRBJ1-2, with 12 positions matching TRBD1. V was pared by 4 bases and J by 6 bases, with 6 bases of the junction left unmatched. Germline assignment: CDR1 MDHEN and CDR2 SYDVKM. The CDR3 contains 15 residues. The CDR3 sequence: CASSWGGTGGDGYTF. The CDR3 nucleotides read TGTGCCAGCAGTTGGGGGGGGACAGGGGGCGATGGCTACACCTTC.

This chain joins TRBV12-5 and TRBJ2-3; no clear D. Germline values: CDR1 LGHNT, CDR2 FRNRAP. Between the trimmed V and J ends, which lost 1 base and 3 bases, there was a span of 5 bases. This CDR3 contains 13 residues. CDR3 sequence: CASGLGRTDTQYF. CDR3 coding DNA: TGTGCTAGTGGTTTGGGTAGGACAGATACGCAGTATTTT.

This chain joins TRBV19 and TRBJ1-5, with D possibly matching TRBD1 (5 bases). The CDR3 is made up of 14 amino acids. V lost 7 bases, J lost 2 bases, and 12 bases lay in between. The germline CDR1 and CDR2 sequences are LNHDA and SQIVND (reference sequence). The CDR3 loop is CASNSQGGNQPQHF. The DNA for the CDR3 is TGTGCCAGTAATTCCCAGGGAGGCAATCAGCCCCAGCATTTT.

The CDR3 nucleotides are TGTGCCAGCAGGGGCCGGACTAGCGGGGCCTACAATGAGCAGTTCTTC. This encodes CASRGRTSGAYNEQFF. The V gene is TRBV5-6, the J gene TRBJ2-1; 12 bases align to TRBD2. The CDR3 consists of 16 residues. V dropped 5 bases and J dropped 2; count of bases not matched to a gene: 5. Per germline, CDR1 SGHDT and CDR2 YYEEEE.

The J gene is TRBJ2-5, the V gene TRBV4-2; 13 bases map to TRBD2. Germline V CDR1 and CDR2: LGHNA, YNFKEQ. Germline trimming cut 0 bases from V and 1 base from J; bases unmatched to any gene: 5. The CDR3 runs 18 residues. The CDR3 DNA sequence: TGTGCCAGCAGCCAAGAACTAGCGGGGGGGGCTAGCCAAGAGACCCAGTACTTC. The encoded protein is CASSQELAGGASQETQYF.

This clonotype has ten or more counts. This chain connects TRBV28 to TRBJ2-5; the D gene is possibly TRBD2 (6 bases). Germline lookup yields CDR1 MDHEN and CDR2 SYDVKM. This CDR3 has 16 amino acids. With 6 bases removed from V and 3 bases from J, the gap between germline ends came to 20 bases. The DNA of the CDR3 is TGTGCCAGCAGCTATCTCCGCGGGACGCCGAAAGAGACCCAGTACTTC. This encodes CASSYLRGTPKETQYF.

The chain uses TRBV28 and TRBJ2-7; tentatively, D is TRBD2 (5 bases). Trimming left V 6 bases short and J 3 bases short, with 15 bases between. The CDR3 consists of 14 residues. Germline V gene lookup returns CDR1 MDHEN and CDR2 SYDVKM. The CDR3 bases are TGTGCCAGCAGCGTCGGTAGCGCTGTCTACGAGCAGTACTTC. Protein sequence: CASSVGSAVYEQYF.

J is TRBJ2-7 and V is TRBV6-2 or TRBV6-3; 10 nucleotides align to TRBD2. The CDR3 has 15 amino acids. The junction had 9 bases not matched to a gene; V was cut back by 5 bases and J by 5 bases. CDR1 is MNHEY and CDR2 is SVGEGT in the germline V gene. The CDR3 here is CASSPQAGGPDEQYF. The CDR3 DNA follows: TGTGCCAGCAGTCCCCAAGCGGGAGGGCCGGACGAGCAGTACTTC.

The V gene is TRBV5-1, the J gene TRBJ2-7; D is ambiguous. The CDR3 covers 13 residues. CDR1 and CDR2 from the germline V gene are SGHRS and YFSETQ. V was clipped by 4 bases and J by 5 bases, with 13 bases between them. The CDR3 reads CASSDVRAHEQYF. CDR3 sequence (DNA): TGCGCCAGCAGCGACGTACGTGCCCACGAGCAGTACTTC.

The V call is TRBV6-5, the J call TRBJ2-5; 7 positions match TRBD1. Germline V lookup: CDR1 MNHEY, CDR2 SVGAGI. This CDR3 contains 15 residues. V lost 4 bases and J lost 5; bases outside the gene matches: 10. The CDR3 nucleotides read TGTGCCAGCAGTTTAGGGACAGTCTCGGGGGAGACCCAGTACTTC. Translated: CASSLGTVSGETQYF.

V and J are TRBV12-3 or TRBV12-4 and TRBJ2-6; the match to TRBD1 covers 8 bases. After removal of 5 bases from V and 1 base from J, the junction contained 7 bases not matched to a gene. The CDR3 is 17 residues long. CDR3 sequence reads: CASSTAGTGSGANVLTF. The CDR3 DNA follows: TGTGCCAGCAGTACTGCCGGGACAGGATCTGGGGCCAACGTCCTGACTTTC.

This clonotype was found many times. The chain joins TRBV6-1 to TRBJ2-2; perhaps D is TRBD1 or TRBD2 (5 bases each). CDR3 size: 15 residues. Germline V gene sequence: CDR1 MNHNS, CDR2 SASEGT. V gave up 6 bases and J gave up 3 bases, with 14 bases separating them. The CDR3 here is CASRVHGAHTGELFF. DNA for the CDR3: TGTGCCAGCAGGGTTCACGGGGCCCACACCGGGGAGCTGTTTTTT.

In the case of this clonotype: Being one base from a much bigger clone, this may be a read error. V gene TRBV7-8 combines with J gene TRBJ2-4; D gene unclear. The CDR3 sequence is 14 residues long. CDR1 and CDR2 (germline): SGHVS, FQNEAQ. V was shortened by 4 bases and J by 6 bases, with 13 bases between the two germline ends. This CDR3 is CASSSPDVGNIQYF. The DNA of the CDR3 is TGTGCCAGCAGCTCCCCCGACGTCGGAAACATTCAGTACTTC. The variable domain in full, completed from reference TRBV7-8 and TRBJ2-4, reads GAGVSQSPRYKVAKRGQDVALRCDPISGHVSLFWYQQALGQGPEFLTYFQNEAQLDKSGLPSDRFFAERPEGSVSTLKIQRTQQEDSAVYLCASSSPDVGNIQYFGAGTRLSVL.

Many counts were recorded for this clonotype. This chain connects TRBV10-3 to TRBJ2-5; unclear D gene. Trimming shortened V by 6 bases and J by 4 bases, and 12 bases separated the two germline ends. CDR1 ENHRY and CDR2 SYGVKD come from the germline V gene. The CDR3 sequence is 13 residues long. The CDR3 is CAIRLGAAETQYF. The CDR3 DNA reads as TGTGCCATCAGACTCGGAGCTGCAGAGACCCAGTACTTC.